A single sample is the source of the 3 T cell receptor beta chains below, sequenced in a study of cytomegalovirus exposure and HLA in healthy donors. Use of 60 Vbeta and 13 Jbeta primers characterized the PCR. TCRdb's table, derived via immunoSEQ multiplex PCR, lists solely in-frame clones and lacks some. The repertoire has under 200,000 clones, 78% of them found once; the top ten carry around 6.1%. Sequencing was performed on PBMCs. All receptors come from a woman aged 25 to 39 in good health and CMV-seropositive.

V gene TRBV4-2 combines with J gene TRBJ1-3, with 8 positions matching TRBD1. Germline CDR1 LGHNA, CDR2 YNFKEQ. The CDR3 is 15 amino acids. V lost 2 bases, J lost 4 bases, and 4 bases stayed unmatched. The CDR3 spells CASSQQGASGNTIYF. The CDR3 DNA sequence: TGTGCCAGCAGCCAACAGGGGGCTTCGGGAAACACCATATATTTT.

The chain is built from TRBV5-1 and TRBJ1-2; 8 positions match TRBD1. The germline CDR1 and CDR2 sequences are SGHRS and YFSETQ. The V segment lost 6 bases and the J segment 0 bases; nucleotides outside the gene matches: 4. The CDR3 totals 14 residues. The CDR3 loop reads CASKDRASNYGYTF. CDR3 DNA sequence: TGCGCCAGCAAGGACAGGGCCTCTAACTATGGCTACACCTTC.

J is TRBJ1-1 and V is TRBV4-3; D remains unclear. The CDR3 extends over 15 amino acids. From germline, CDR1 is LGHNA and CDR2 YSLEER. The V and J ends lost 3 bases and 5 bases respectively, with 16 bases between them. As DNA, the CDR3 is TGCGCCAGCAGCCAGACCCGATGGGCGGGGACTGAAGCTTTCTTT. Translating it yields CASSQTRWAGTEAFF.